The clone carrying this T cell receptor (beta chain) appeared a few times. TCR beta CDR3 region amplification was performed from RNA transcripts. HTBI primers drove first-round RT-PCR of the TCR CDR3. From the multiplex PCR reads, TCRdb called clonotypes with MiXCR, one entry per CDR3 protein. The repertoire holds nearly 750,000 distinct CDR3 sequences, with under 45% as singletons. Investigators excluded patients with uncontrolled infection, other autoimmune disease, pregnancy or lactation. Germline V gives CDR1 SGHNT, CDR2 YENEEA. V was pared by 4 bases and J by 0 bases, with 9 bases of the junction left unmatched. The CDR3 runs 17 residues. This entry belongs to a study of T cells in Graves' hyperthyroidism and ophthalmopathy.

What was sequenced was blood. This TCR was recovered from a woman between 40 and 50 years old with Graves' hyperthyroidism. This rearrangement joins TRBV11-3 to TRBJ2-7, with 10 bases lining up with TRBD2. The CDR3 sequence: CASSSSLTSGDSYEQYF. The CDR3 DNA sequence: TGTGCCAGCAGCTCCTCCTTAACTAGCGGGGACTCCTACGAGCAGTACTTC.